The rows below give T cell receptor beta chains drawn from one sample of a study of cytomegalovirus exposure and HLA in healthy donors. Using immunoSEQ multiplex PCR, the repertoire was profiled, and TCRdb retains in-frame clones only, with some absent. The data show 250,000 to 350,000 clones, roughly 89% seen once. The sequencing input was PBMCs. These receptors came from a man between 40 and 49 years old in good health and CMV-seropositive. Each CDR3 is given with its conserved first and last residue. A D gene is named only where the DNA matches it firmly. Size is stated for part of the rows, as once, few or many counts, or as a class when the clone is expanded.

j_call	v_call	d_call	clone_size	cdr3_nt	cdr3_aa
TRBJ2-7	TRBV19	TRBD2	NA	TGTGCCAGTACCTCCACCGGCGGGAGAGGACCCTACGAGCAGTACTTC	CASTSTGGRGPYEQYF
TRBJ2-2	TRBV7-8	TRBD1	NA	TGTGCCAGCACCACAGGGGGCCCCGGGGAGCTGTTTTTT	CASTTGGPGELFF
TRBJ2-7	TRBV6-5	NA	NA	TGTGCCAGCAGTTATAGCCAGGGGACGGGCGAGCAGTACTTC	CASSYSQGTGEQYF
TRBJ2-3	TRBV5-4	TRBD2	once	TGTGCCAGCAGCTTGAAGTTAGCGGGGATCACAGATACGCAGTATTTT	CASSLKLAGITDTQYF
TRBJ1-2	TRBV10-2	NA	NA	TGCGCCAGCAGTGAACAGAACTATGGCTACACCTTC	CASSEQNYGYTF
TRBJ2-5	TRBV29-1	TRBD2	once	TGCAGCGTAGCGGGACCGAGGAGGGAGACCCAGTACTTC	CSVAGPRRETQYF
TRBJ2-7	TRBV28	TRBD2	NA	TGTGCCAGCGGGGTGGCTAGCGGGAGGGACGAGCAGTACTTC	CASGVASGRDEQYF
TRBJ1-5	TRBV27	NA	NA	TGTGCCAGCAACCCGACAGTTTATAGCAATCAGCCCCAGCATTTT	CASNPTVYSNQPQHF
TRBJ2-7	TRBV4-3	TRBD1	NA	TGCGCCAGCAGCCAAGATAGGGGACAGGGTTCCACCGAGCAGTACTTC	CASSQDRGQGSTEQYF
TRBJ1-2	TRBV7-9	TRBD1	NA	TGTGCCAGCAGCTTTAGGTACACAGGGGACTACACCTTC	CASSFRYTGDYTF
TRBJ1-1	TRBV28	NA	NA	TGTGCCAGCAGATCGCTGGAGGGAGGAAAGAACACTGAAGCTTTCTTT	CASRSLEGGKNTEAFF
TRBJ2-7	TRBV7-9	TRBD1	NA	TGTTCCAGCAGCTTAGCGTTCAGGGGGCACGACGAGCAGTACTTC	CSSSLAFRGHDEQYF
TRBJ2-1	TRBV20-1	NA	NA	TGCAGTGCTCCACTAGCCAATGAGCAGTTCTTC	CSAPLANEQFF
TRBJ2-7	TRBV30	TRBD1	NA	TGTGCCTGGAGTGTGCCAAGGACAGGACTGTACCACGAGCAGTACTTC	CAWSVPRTGLYHEQYF
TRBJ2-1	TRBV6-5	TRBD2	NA	TGTGCCAGCTCCGCGGGGGGGGGCTGGGTTGAGCAGTTCTTC	CASSAGGGWVEQFF
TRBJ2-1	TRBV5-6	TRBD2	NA	TGTGCCAGCAGCTTACCCGGGACTAGCTTCAATGAGCAGTTCTTC	CASSLPGTSFNEQFF
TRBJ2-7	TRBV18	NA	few	TGTGCCAGCTCCCAAGGGGGAGGGGGAACCTACGAGCAGTACTTC	CASSQGGGGTYEQYF
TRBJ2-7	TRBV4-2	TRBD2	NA	TGTGCCAGCAGCCGCGGACTAGCGGGAGGACCGCAGTACGAGCAGTACTTC	CASSRGLAGGPQYEQYF
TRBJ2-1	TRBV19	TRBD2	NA	TGTGCCAGTAGTATAATGGGACTAGCGGGACTCTACAATGAGCAGTTCTTC	CASSIMGLAGLYNEQFF
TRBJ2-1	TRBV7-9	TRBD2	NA	TGTGCCAGCAGCTTAGTCCAACTAGCGGGAGACACCTACAATGAGCAGTTCTTC	CASSLVQLAGDTYNEQFF
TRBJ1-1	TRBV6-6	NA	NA	TGTGCCAGCAGTTACTCGCCGTCGGGGAACACTGAAGCTTTCTTT	CASSYSPSGNTEAFF
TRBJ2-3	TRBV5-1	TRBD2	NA	TGCGCCAGCAGCCCGGAACTAGCGGGAGGTTTAGATACGCAGTATTTT	CASSPELAGGLDTQYF
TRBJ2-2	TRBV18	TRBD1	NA	TGTGCCAGCTCGTCCGACAGGGGGCCGAACACCGGGGAGCTGTTTTTT	CASSSDRGPNTGELFF
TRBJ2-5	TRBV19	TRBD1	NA	TGTGCCAGTAGTAGAATTCAGGGGGCTAGCCAAGAGACCCAGTACTTC	CASSRIQGASQETQYF
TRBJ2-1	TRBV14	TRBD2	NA	TGTGCCAGCAGCTCGTCAGCGGGAGATGAGCAGTTCTTC	CASSSSAGDEQFF
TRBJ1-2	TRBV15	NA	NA	TGTGCCACCAGCCTAGAGACTAACTATGGCTACACCTTC	CATSLETNYGYTF